Detailed here is one TCR beta chain. Time point here: pre-sensitization, week 0. Treatment: therapeutic diphenylcyclopropenone sensitization with weekly scalp DPC. CDR3 length: 16 residues. V was trimmed by 4 bases and J by 0 bases, leaving 12 bases between them. Germline CDR1 LGHNA, CDR2 YNFKEQ. The sample comes from a study of human T cells and chemical hapten exposure. What the library attached to individual cDNA molecules were unique molecular identifiers. In the authors' workflow: Samples ranged from 23,224 to 690,600 TCRs, with a median of about 96,000. TCRdb redid the calling of the RACE reads with MiXCR, one entry per CDR3 protein. TCRdb, not the original authors, processed these V and J calls. This sample has approximately 100,000 distinct CDR3 sequences, with 9.6% found just once.

The clonotype originates from a woman aged 35 to 49 with alopecia areata. Some clones in this sample may be carry-over from other donors' samples. The sample consisted of whole blood, taken in connection with sensitization to the hapten diphenylcyclopropenone (DPC). V and J are TRBV4-2 and TRBJ2-2; D is possibly TRBD2 (6 bases). The CDR3 spells CASSLGGGSNTGELFF. In DNA form, the CDR3 reads TGTGCCAGCAGCCTCGGGGGAGGATCGAACACCGGGGAGCTGTTTTTT.